This T cell receptor beta chain came from a study of blood T cell repertoires in COVID-19. The data were produced by immunoSEQ multiplex PCR, yet TCRdb's version contains in-frame clones alone and is incomplete. The sample comprises some 220,000 clones, approximately 85% of which are singletons, and about 2.4% rests with the top ten. CDR1 and CDR2 from the germline V gene are SGHTA and FQGNSA. The CDR3 consists of 13 residues. V was trimmed by 4 bases and J by 6 bases, leaving 10 bases between them. The rearrangement links TRBV7-2 to TRBJ1-5; D is possibly TRBD1 (5 bases). Sequenced material: peripheral blood. This receptor was identified in a woman aged 65 to 85 with COVID-19, enrolled during active disease. CDR3 region: CASSSGYRQPQHF. In nucleotides, the CDR3 is TGTGCCAGCAGCTCAGGGTACCGTCAGCCCCAGCATTTT.